The sequence of this T cell receptor (beta chain) was determined in a study of regulatory T cells in long-lasting Graves disease (dated by TCRdb to the early 2020s). General notes on the study: Persistent Graves' disease was defined as antithyroid drug treatment for over 5 years with persistently positive TSH receptor autoantibodies. This study used TCR sequencing and RNA sequencing of peripheral blood to compare persistent Graves' disease patients against newly diagnosed Graves' disease patients. The study took place in China and was registered as a clinical trial. In the clinical cohort, patients with persistent Graves' disease had used antithyroid drugs for an average of about 10.3 years. TCR sequencing covered 13 persistent and about 20 newly diagnosed Graves' disease patients, around 35 samples in total.

In light of the paper, this sample's time point label describes: persistent/refractory GD, antithyroid drugs over 5 years with positive TRAb. For both TCR sequencing and RNA sequencing, RNA was extracted from PBMCs in TRIzol. The diagnosis of Graves' disease was made according to American Thyroid Association guidelines. Recruitment of patients was carried out at an endocrinology department in Xi'an, China. Each patient gave roughly 8.4 milliliters of peripheral blood, collected in an EDTA anticoagulant tube. Ficoll Paque Plus density gradient separation was used to isolate PBMCs, and no additional T cell sorting was done. An Agilent 2100 Bioanalyzer and agarose gel were used to assess RNA quality, and a NanoDrop 2000 was used to measure RNA concentration. The full study reports these points: Sequencing and analysis were limited to the TCR beta chain. Compared with newly diagnosed patients, patients with persistent Graves' disease had lower TCR Shannon entropy and fewer highly expanded clones, which suggests clonal expansion. Peripheral blood alone was examined, since thyroid tissue, which constituted the primary lesion, could not be accessed. The authors noted that the small sample size was a limitation that may lower accuracy. Preferential use of TRBV28, TRBJ1-2 and TRBJ2-5 was observed in persistent disease, whereas TRBV20-1 and TRBJ2-1 were favored in newly diagnosed disease. A larger number of public clonotypes was shared among persistent patients (more than 2,500) than among newly diagnosed patients (around 880).

The germline V gene gives CDR1 as MDHEN and CDR2 as SYDVKM. The CDR3 runs 16 residues from the cysteine to the phenylalanine. Solely the CDR3 DNA is kept, with 48 bases framed from the first base. Trimming at the junction amounts to 5 bases on V and 0 bases on J, and the germline ends lie 14 bases apart. To prepare the library, multiplex PCR was applied. Sequenced using an Illumina HiSeq 4000. TCR beta libraries were built with iRepertoire HTBI primers and Arm-PCR amplification of CDR3 regions. PCR products were gel purified before sequencing. The study's own analysis went as follows. A total of 60 to 80 TRBV and 14 TRBJ segments were identified across samples and were used for gene usage analysis of CDR3 amino acid clonotypes. Filtered high-quality paired reads were merged into contigs using COPE and FqMerger. BLAST was used to align contigs to the IMGT TRBV, TRBD and TRBJ reference genes, and CDR3 was defined following IMGT. Clonotypes above 0.1% frequency were classified as highly expanded clones. Shannon entropy served as the measure of repertoire diversity, while the Gini coefficient captured V-J evenness. Public clonotypes were defined as clonotypes shared by more than one individual. TCRdb applied fastp at Q25 and MiXCR to the public reads, then kept only in-frame beta chains. When rows share a CDR3 protein, they turn into one entry using the most common DNA and genes. The V and J calls were determined by TCRdb, not by the authors. The sample includes about 430,000 distinct CDR3 sequences, with under 25% observed a single time. The top ten hold over 11% of the sample.

This clonotype was counted many times. Which antigen it targets is not known. No clone much larger than this one lies a single base away; base qualities are absent. The sequence derives from a female donor with Graves disease. The sample was peripheral blood mononuclear cells (PBMCs), taken when the disease was refractory, from a patient treated with antithyroid drugs. The V gene is TRBV28 and the J gene is TRBJ1-5; the D segment cannot be called with confidence. The DNA is TGTGCCAGCAGTCTCCTTATCGCGATTAGCAATCAGCCCCAGCATTTT. Its translation is CASSLLIAISNQPQHF.